This T cell receptor beta chain was identified during a study of blood T cells in healthy people across ages. This clonotype was seen a few times. Trimming stripped 0 bases from V and 2 bases from J, with 5 bases between. The CDR3 loop spans 12 amino acids. Per germline, CDR1 SQVTM and CDR2 ANQGSEA. It was with a sample-barcoded 5' primer and a J-beta primer mix that a second PCR of about 7 to 12 cycles was run. All samples gave at least 3 million CDR3-containing paired-end reads. MiXCR, applied by TCRdb to the 5' RACE reads, yields one record per CDR3 protein. Altogether about 970,000 distinct CDR3 sequences are present, about 51% being singletons, with the ten largest covering around a fifth.

The material sequenced was blood. This clonotype was sampled from a woman aged 60-75 years in good health. The chain links TRBV29-1 to TRBJ2-7; no clear D. The chain's CDR3 is CSVEDKPYEQYF. In DNA, the CDR3 is TGCAGCGTTGAAGACAAACCCTACGAGCAGTACTTC.